This paragraph reports one TCR beta chain. This CDR3 has 14 amino acids. Looked up from germline, CDR1 is LNHNV and CDR2 is YYDKDF (reference sequence). The V gene end was trimmed by 3 bases and the J gene end by 6 bases; junction bases not matched to a gene: 4. This sample was included in a study of blood T cell repertoires in COVID-19. The wider study: Italy, Spain and the United States were the sources of the convalescent and acute COVID-19 samples. Sample material is recorded as cDNA or gDNA derived from T cells, B-cell-depleted T cells, or PBMCs.

Original data processing: Estimates of nucleated cell counts were drawn from the amplification of reference gene primers. TCRdb keeps only in-frame clones here, not all; method: immunoSEQ multiplex PCR. V and J calls and clone size follow that table, whereas D and trimming were derived from the DNA. The data show about 130,000 clones, around 87% seen once. The chain combines TRBV15 with TRBJ2-3; 9 bases line up with TRBD1. The sequencing sample was made of peripheral blood. The source is a woman aged 55-69 years with acute or convalescent COVID-19. The CDR3 protein is CATSRGQGRDTQYF. In nucleotides, the CDR3 is TGTGCCACCAGCAGGGGACAGGGACGGGATACGCAGTATTTT.